This T cell receptor beta chain stems from a study of molecular identifiers for immune sequencing clone quantification. Broader study findings: Over 98% of CMV-specific effector molecules, but under 1% of naive ones, were in clones above 20 copies.

The authors gated naive CD8 T cells as CD8+CD4-CCR7+CD45RA+ for sorting. TCRdb re-called the PCR reads through MiXCR, storing one row per CDR3 protein. This sample yields hundreds of thousands of distinct CDR3 sequences, of which roughly 27% are seen a single time; about 0.81% belongs to the top ten. Concerning this clonotype: What it recognizes is unknown. One junction end disagrees with the germline gene, perhaps due to a read error.

Germline-derived CDR1 and CDR2 are LGHDT and YNNKEL (reference sequence). The CDR3 totals 14 residues. The clonotype comes from a human donor in good health. Some libraries in this study had Jurkat cell RNA spiked in. Sequenced sample: naive CD8+ T cells from blood, with Jurkat cell RNA spiked in. Subset described: FACS-sorted CD8+CD4-CCR7+CD45RA+ naive T cells. This sequence joins TRBV3-1 and TRBJ2-7, with a tentative D call TRBD1 (6 bases). CDR3 in amino acids: CVSSTRQALDEQYF. The CDR3 DNA follows: TGTGTCAGCAGCACTCGACAGGCTCTCGACGAGCAGTACTTC.